This entry concerns a single T cell receptor beta chain. Antigen: not known. The CDR3 is made up of 11 amino acids. Trimming shortened V by 4 bases and J by 1 base, and 4 bases separated the two germline ends. Germline CDR1 is GTSNPN and CDR2 is SVGIG (reference sequence). Running of the assay took place at deep level. Sorted-subset replicate PCR reactions were performed with about 200 ng DNA, corresponding to about 32,000 T cell genomes. Here immunoSEQ multiplex PCR was the method, and the copy in TCRdb shows in-frame clones only, minus some. The sample shows roughly 1,000,000 clones, 75% to 80% of them seen only once. Healthy HIV-negative adults with no recent acute infections or vaccinations were recruited as donors. These data originate in a study of shared clonotypes between healthy human individuals. Study outcomes and limitations: Shared across a few donors were around 4.7% of the naive CD4 clonotypes.

Material: memory CD4+ T cells from PBMCs. Subset in this sample: CD45RA-negative fraction. The J gene is TRBJ1-2, the V gene TRBV30; D unresolved. The clonotype originates from a man in his late teens or twenties in good health. Some clones in this sample may be carry-over from other donors' samples. CDR3 in DNA: TGTGCCTGGACGTATAACTATGGCTACACCTTC. Residues: CAWTYNYGYTF.